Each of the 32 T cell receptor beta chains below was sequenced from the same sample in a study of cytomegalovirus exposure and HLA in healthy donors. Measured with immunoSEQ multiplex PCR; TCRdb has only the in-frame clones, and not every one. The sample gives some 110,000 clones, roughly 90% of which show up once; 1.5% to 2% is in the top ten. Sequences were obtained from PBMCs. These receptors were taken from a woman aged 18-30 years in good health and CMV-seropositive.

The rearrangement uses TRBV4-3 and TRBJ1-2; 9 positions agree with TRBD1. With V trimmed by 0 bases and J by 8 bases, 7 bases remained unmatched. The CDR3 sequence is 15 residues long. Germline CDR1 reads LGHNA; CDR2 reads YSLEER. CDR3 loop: CASSQDRGTGWGYTF. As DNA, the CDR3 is TGCGCCAGCAGCCAAGATCGTGGGACAGGGTGGGGCTACACCTTC.

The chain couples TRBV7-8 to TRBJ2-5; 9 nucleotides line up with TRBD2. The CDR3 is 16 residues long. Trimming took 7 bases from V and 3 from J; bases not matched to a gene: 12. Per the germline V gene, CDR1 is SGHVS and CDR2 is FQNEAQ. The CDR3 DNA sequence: TGTGCCAGCACCCAGGCGGGGGGGAGGGTGGAAGAGACCCAGTACTTC. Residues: CASTQAGGRVEETQYF. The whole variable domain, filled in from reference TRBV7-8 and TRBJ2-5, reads GAGVSQSPRYKVAKRGQDVALRCDPISGHVSLFWYQQALGQGPEFLTYFQNEAQLDKSGLPSDRFFAERPEGSVSTLKIQRTQQEDSAVYLCASTQAGGRVEETQYFGPGTRLLVL.

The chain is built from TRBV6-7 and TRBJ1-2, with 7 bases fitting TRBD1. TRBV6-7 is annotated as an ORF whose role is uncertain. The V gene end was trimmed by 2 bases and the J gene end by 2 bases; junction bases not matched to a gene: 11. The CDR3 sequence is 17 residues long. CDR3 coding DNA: TGTGCCAGCAGTTACCCTCTTATGGCAGGGGGGAACTATGGCTACACCTTC. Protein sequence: CASSYPLMAGGNYGYTF.

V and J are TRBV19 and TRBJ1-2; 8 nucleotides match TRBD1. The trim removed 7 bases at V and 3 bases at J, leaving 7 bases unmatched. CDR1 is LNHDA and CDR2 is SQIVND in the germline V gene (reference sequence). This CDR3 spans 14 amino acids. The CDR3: CASTIGQGDYGYTF. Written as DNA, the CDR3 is TGTGCCAGTACTATTGGACAGGGCGACTATGGCTACACCTTC.

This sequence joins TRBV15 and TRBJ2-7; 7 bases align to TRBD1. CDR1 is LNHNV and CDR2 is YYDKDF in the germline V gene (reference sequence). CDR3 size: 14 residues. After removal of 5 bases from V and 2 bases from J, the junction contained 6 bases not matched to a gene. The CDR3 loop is CATSDFDRAYEQYF. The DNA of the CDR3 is TGTGCCACCAGCGACTTCGACAGGGCCTACGAGCAGTACTTC.

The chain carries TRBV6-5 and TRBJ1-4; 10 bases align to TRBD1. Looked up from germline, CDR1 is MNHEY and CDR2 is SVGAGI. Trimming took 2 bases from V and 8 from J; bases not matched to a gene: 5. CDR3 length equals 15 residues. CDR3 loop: CASSYGTGVGEKLFF. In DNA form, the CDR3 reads TGTGCCAGCAGTTACGGGACAGGGGTGGGAGAAAAACTGTTTTTT.

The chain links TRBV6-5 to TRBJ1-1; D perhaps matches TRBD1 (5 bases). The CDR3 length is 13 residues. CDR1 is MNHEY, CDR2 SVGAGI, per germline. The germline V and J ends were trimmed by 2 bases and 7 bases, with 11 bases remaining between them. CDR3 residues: CASSYPQASEAFF. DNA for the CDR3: TGTGCCAGCAGTTACCCACAGGCGAGTGAAGCTTTCTTT.

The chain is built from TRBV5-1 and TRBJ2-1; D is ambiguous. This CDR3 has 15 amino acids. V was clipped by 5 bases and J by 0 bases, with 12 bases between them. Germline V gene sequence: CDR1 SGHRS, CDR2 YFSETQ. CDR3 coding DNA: TGCGCCAGCAGTATCGGCGGCCGCTCCTACAATGAGCAGTTCTTC. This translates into CASSIGGRSYNEQFF. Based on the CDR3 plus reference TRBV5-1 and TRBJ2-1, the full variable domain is KAGVTQTPRYLIKTRGQQVTLSCSPISGHRSVSWYQQTPGQGLQFLFEYFSETQRNKGNFPGRFSGRQFSNSRSEMNVSTLELGDSALYLCASSIGGRSYNEQFFGPGTRLTVL.

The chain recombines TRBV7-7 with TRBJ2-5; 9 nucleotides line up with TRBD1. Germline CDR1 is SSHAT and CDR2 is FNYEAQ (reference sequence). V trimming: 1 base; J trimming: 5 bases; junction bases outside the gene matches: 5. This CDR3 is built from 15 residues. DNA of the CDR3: TGTGCCAGCAGCTTAGGGACAGGGGTCCGGGAGACCCAGTACTTC. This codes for CASSLGTGVRETQYF.

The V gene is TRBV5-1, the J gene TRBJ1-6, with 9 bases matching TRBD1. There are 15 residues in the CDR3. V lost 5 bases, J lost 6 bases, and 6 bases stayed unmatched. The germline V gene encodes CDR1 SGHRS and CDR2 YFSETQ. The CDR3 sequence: CASSPGQGLNSPLHF. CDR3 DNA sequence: TGCGCCAGCAGTCCGGGACAGGGCCTTAATTCACCCCTCCACTTT.

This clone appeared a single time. The DNA for the CDR3 is TGTGCCAGCAGTTCGACAAAAAACTATGGCTACACCTTC. Its protein product is CASSSTKNYGYTF. This chain joins TRBV27 and TRBJ1-2, with D unclear. Trimming cost V 4 bases and J 2 bases, with 8 bases left between them. Germline assignment: CDR1 MNHEY and CDR2 SMNVEV (reference sequence). This CDR3 contains 13 residues.

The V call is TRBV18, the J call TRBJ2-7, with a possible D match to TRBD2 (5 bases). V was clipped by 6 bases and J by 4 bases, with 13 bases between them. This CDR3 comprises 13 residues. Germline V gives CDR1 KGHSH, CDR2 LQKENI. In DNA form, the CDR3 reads TGTGCCAGCTCCCTCGGGCCGGGGTACGAGCAGTACGTC. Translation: CASSLGPGYEQYV.

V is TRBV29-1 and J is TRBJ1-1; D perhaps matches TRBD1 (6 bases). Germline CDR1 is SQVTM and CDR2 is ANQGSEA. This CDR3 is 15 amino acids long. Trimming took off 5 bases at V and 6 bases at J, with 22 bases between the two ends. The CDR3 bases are TGCAGCGTTTCGGTAGGGCAGGGGTTTTTACCTGAAGCTTTCTTT. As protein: CSVSVGQGFLPEAFF.

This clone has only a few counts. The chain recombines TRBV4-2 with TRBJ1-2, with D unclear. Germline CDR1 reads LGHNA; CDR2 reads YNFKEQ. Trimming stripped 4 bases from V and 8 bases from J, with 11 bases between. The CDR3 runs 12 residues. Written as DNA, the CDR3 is TGTGCCAGCAGCCCAGGAGGAGAGGGCTACACCTTC. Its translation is CASSPGGEGYTF.

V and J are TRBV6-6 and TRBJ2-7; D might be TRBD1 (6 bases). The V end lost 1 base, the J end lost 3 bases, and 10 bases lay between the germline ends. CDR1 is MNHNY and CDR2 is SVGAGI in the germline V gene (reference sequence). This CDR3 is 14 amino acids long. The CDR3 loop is CASSYLDSGYEQYV. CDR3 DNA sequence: TGTGCCAGCAGTTACTTGGACAGTGGCTACGAGCAGTACGTC.

The CDR3 sequence: CASSQGGTGTSGVTDTQYF. Here the CDR3 DNA reads TGCGCCAGCAGCCAAGGGGGGACCGGGACTAGCGGGGTCACAGATACGCAGTATTTT. The V and J genes are TRBV4-3 and TRBJ2-3; 13 nucleotides align to TRBD2. The CDR3 length is 19 residues. Losses at the gene ends were 1 base for V and 2 bases for J; bases not matched to a gene: 9. CDR1 and CDR2 from the germline V gene are LGHNA and YSLEER.

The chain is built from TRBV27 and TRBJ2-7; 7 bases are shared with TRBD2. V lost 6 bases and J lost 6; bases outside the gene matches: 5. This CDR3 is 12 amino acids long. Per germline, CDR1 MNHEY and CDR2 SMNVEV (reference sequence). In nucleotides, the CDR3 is TGTGCCAGCAGAAACAGCGGGACCGAGCAGTACTTC. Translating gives CASRNSGTEQYF.

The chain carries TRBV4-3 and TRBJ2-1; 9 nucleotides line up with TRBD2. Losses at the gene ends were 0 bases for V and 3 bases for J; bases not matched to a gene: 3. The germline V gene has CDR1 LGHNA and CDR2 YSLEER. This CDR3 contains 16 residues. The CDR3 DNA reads TGCGCCAGCAGCCAAGAAGGTAGCGGGAGCTACAATGAGCAGTTCTTC. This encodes CASSQEGSGSYNEQFF.

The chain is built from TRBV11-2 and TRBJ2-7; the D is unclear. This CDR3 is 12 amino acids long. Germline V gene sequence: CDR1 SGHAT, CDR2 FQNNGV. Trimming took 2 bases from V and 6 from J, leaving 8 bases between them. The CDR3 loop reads CASSLIRPEQYF. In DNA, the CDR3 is TGTGCCAGCAGCTTAATTCGTCCCGAGCAGTACTTC.

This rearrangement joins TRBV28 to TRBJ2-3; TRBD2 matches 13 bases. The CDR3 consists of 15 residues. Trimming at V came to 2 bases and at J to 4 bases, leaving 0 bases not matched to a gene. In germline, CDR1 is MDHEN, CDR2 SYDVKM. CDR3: CASSLTSGGADTQYF. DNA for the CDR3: TGTGCCAGCAGTTTAACTAGCGGGGGGGCAGATACGCAGTATTTT.

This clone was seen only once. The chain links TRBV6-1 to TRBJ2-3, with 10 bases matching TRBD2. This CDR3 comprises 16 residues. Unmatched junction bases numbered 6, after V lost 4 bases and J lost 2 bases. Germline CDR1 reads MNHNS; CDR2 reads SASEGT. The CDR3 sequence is CASSVLLAGNTDTQYF. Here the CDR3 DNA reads TGTGCCAGCAGTGTGTTACTAGCGGGGAACACAGATACGCAGTATTTT.

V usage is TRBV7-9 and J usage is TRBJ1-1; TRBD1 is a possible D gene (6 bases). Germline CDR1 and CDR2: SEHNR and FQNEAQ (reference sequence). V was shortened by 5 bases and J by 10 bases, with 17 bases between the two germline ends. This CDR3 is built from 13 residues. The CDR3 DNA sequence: TGTGCCAGCAGCCCGGACAGTCCGAGGGGAGCTTTCTTT. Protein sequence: CASSPDSPRGAFF.

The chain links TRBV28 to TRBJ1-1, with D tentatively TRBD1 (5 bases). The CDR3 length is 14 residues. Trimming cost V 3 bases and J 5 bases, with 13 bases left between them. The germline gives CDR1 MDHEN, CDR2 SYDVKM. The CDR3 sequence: CASSLGSRVTEAFF. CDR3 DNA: TGTGCCAGCAGTTTGGGATCCAGGGTGACTGAAGCTTTCTTT. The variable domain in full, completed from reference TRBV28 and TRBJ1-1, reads DVKVTQSSRYLVKRTGEKVFLECVQDMDHENMFWYRQDPGLGLRLIYFSYDVKMKEKGDIPEGYSVSREKKERFSLILESASTNQTSMYLCASSLGSRVTEAFFGQGTRLTVV.

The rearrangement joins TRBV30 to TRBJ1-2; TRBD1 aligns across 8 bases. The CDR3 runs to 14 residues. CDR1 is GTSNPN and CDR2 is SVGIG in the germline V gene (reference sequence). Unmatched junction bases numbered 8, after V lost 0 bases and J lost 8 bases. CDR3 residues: CAWSVLQGAEGYTF. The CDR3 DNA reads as TGTGCCTGGAGTGTGCTGCAGGGGGCGGAGGGCTACACCTTC. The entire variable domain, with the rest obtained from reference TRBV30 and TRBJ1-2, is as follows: SQTIHQWPATLVQPVGSPLSLECTVEGTSNPNLYWYRQAAGRGLQLLFYSVGIGQISSEVPQNLSASRPQDRQFILSSKKLLLSDSGFYLCAWSVLQGAEGYTFGSGTRLTVV.

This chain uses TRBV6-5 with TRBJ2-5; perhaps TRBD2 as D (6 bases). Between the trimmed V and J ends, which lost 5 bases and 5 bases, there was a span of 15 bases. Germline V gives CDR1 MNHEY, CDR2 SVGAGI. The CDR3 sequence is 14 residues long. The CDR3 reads CASSPRAGRETQYF. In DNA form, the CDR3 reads TGTGCCAGCAGTCCGCGGGCGGGGCGGGAGACCCAGTACTTC.

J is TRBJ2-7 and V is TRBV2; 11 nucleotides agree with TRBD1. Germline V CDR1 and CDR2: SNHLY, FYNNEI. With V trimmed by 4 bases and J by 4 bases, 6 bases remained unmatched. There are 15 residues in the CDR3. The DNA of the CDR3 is TGTGCCAGCAGTGCAGGACAGGGGGCTAGTTACGAGCAGTACTTC. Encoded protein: CASSAGQGASYEQYF.

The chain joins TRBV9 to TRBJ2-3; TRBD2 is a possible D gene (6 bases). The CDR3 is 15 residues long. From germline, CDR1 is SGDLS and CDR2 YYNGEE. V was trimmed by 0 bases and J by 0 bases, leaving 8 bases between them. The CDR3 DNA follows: TGTGCCAGCAGCGTAGGGAGGGCTAGCACAGATACGCAGTATTTT. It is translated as CASSVGRASTDTQYF.

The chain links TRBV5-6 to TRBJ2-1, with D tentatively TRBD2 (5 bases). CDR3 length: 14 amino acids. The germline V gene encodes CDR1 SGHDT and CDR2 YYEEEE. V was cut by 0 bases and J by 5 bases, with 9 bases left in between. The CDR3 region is CASSLGFGDNEQFF. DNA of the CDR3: TGTGCCAGCAGCTTGGGCTTCGGGGACAATGAGCAGTTCTTC.

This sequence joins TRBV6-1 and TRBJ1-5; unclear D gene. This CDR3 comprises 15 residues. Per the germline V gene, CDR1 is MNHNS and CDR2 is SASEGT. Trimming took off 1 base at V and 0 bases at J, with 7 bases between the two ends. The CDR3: CASSEVGASNQPQHF. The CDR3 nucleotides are TGTGCCAGCAGTGAAGTGGGAGCTAGCAATCAGCCCCAGCATTTT.

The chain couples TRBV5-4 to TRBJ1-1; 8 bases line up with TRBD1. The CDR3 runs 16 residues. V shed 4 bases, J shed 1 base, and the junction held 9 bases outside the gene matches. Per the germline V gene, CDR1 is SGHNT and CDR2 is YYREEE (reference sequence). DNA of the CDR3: TGTGCCAGCAGCGTTCCAACAGGGGGTCAGAACACTGAAGCTTTCTTT. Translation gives CASSVPTGGQNTEAFF.

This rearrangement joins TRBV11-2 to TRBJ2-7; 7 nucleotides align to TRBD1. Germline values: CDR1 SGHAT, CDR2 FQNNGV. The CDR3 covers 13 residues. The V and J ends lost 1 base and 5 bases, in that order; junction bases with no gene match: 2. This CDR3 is CASSLGQGNEQYV. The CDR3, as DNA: TGTGCCAGCAGCTTAGGACAGGGCAACGAGCAGTACGTC.

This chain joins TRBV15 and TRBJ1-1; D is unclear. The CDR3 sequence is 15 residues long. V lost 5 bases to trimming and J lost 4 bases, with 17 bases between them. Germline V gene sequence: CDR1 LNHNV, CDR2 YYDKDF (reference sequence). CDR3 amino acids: CATSGSPRESTEAFF. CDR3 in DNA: TGTGCCACCAGCGGGAGCCCCCGGGAGAGCACTGAAGCTTTCTTT.